These 27 T cell receptor beta chains were sequenced from one sample in a study of beta chain features in type 1 diabetes. Their specific antigens are unknown. General study results and limits: In all four CD4+ subsets, TCRB CDR3 length was significantly, moderately reduced in type 1 diabetes.

Sequencing targeted expressed TCRB transcripts, as all isolated RNA had been reverse transcribed. The data were produced by immunoSEQ multiplex PCR, yet TCRdb's version contains in-frame clones alone and is incomplete. Of a few hundred thousand clones listed, 24% are singletons. Input material: naive CD4+ T cells from blood. The receptors were gathered from a woman in her thirties with type 1 diabetes.

The chain joins TRBV19 to TRBJ1-5; 11 nucleotides match TRBD1. The trim removed 5 bases at V and 5 bases at J, leaving 2 bases unmatched. The CDR3 spans 14 residues. CDR1 is LNHDA and CDR2 is SQIVND in the germline V gene (reference sequence). CDR3 coding DNA: TGTGCCAGTAGTGGGACAGGGGGAGATCAGCCCCAGCATTTT. Amino acids: CASSGTGGDQPQHF.

The chain joins TRBV6-1 to TRBJ2-1, with a possible D match to TRBD2 (7 bases). Trimming took off 7 bases at V and 9 bases at J, with 22 bases between the two ends. The CDR3 has 15 amino acids. CDR1 MNHNS and CDR2 SASEGT come from the germline V gene. This CDR3 is CASIVRGGRVGEQFF. Here the CDR3 DNA reads TGTGCCAGCATCGTCAGGGGCGGGAGAGTAGGTGAGCAGTTCTTC.

The sample holds one count of this clone. The rearrangement links TRBV6-5 to TRBJ2-7, with 12 bases fitting TRBD2. Trimming took 6 bases from V and 2 from J; bases not matched to a gene: 8. The CDR3 is 16 residues long. The germline CDR1 and CDR2 sequences are MNHEY and SVGAGI. The CDR3 loop reads CASSYDGLAGTYEQYF. The CDR3 region has the DNA TGTGCCAGCAGCTACGATGGACTAGCGGGAACCTACGAGCAGTACTTC.

This clone was seen more than once but under ten times. The rearrangement uses TRBV7-2 and TRBJ2-3, with TRBD2 matching over 10 bases. Looked up from germline, CDR1 is SGHTA and CDR2 is FQGNSA. V was pared by 1 base and J by 5 bases, with 6 bases of the junction left unmatched. The CDR3 extends over 16 amino acids. The CDR3 protein is CASSLGLAGEVDTQYF. The CDR3 region has the DNA TGTGCCAGCAGCTTAGGTCTAGCGGGAGAAGTAGATACGCAGTATTTT.

This clone showed up just a few times. This rearrangement joins TRBV30 to TRBJ2-7, with TRBD2 identical over 11 bases. This CDR3 has 14 residues. The trim removed 3 bases at V and 3 bases at J, leaving 4 bases unmatched. Germline assignment: CDR1 GTSNPN and CDR2 SVGIG (reference sequence). The CDR3 DNA follows: TGTGCCTGGAGCTCTAGCGGGAGGATCTACGAGCAGTACTTC. The encoded protein is CAWSSSGRIYEQYF.

The chain employs TRBV7-9 and TRBJ2-3; weak D call: TRBD1 (6 bases). Looked up from germline, CDR1 is SEHNR and CDR2 is FQNEAQ (reference sequence). The ends were cut back, 7 bases at V and 9 bases at J, with 14 bases in the middle. The CDR3 is 12 residues long. The CDR3 DNA follows: TGTGCCAGCAAGGGGGACCTAAGGACGCAGTATTTT. As protein: CASKGDLRTQYF.

The chain recombines TRBV29-1 with TRBJ2-1; 9 bases fit TRBD2. Germline values: CDR1 SQVTM, CDR2 ANQGSEA. V lost 5 bases to trimming and J lost 3 bases; unmatched junction nucleotides: 5. The CDR3 consists of 14 residues. DNA of the CDR3: TGCAGCGTTCTGGCGGGAGGGCGCTACAATGAGCAGTTCTTC. Translation gives CSVLAGGRYNEQFF.

In its sample, this clone was seen a few times. The CDR3 DNA sequence: TGTGCCTGGAGCACCACCTGGGGCAGTGTCGATGGCTACACCTTC. Translating it yields CAWSTTWGSVDGYTF. This sequence joins TRBV30 and TRBJ1-2, with D perhaps matching TRBD1 (5 bases). Per germline, CDR1 GTSNPN and CDR2 SVGIG (reference sequence). This CDR3 is 15 amino acids long. Trimming cost V 3 bases and J 6 bases, with 20 bases left between them.

The V call is TRBV7-2, the J call TRBJ1-2; 11 bases agree with TRBD1. The V gene's germline CDR1 is SGHTA and CDR2 FQGNSA. This CDR3 comprises 15 residues. The V segment lost 7 bases and the J segment 7 bases; nucleotides outside the gene matches: 11. CDR3 in DNA: TGTGCCAGCAACCCCGGGACAGGGGGTCGTTTTGGCTACACCTTC. Protein: CASNPGTGGRFGYTF.

The table lists this clone with a few counts. This sample also contains other DNA sequences that code for the same CDR3. The rearrangement uses TRBV18 and TRBJ1-5, with D possibly being TRBD1 (6 bases). The CDR3 is 13 residues long. V dropped 6 bases and J dropped 4 bases, with 10 bases sitting between them. CDR1 KGHSH and CDR2 LQKENI come from the germline V gene. In DNA, the CDR3 is TGTGCCAGCTCCCCGGACAGAAATCAGCCCCAGCATTTT. This gives the protein CASSPDRNQPQHF.

This clone has only a few counts. The chain is built from TRBV30 and TRBJ2-1; D is undetermined. CDR3 size: 11 residues. V dropped 3 bases and J dropped 8 bases, with 8 bases sitting between them. Germline V gene lookup returns CDR1 GTSNPN and CDR2 SVGIG (reference sequence). For the CDR3, the DNA is TGTGCCTGGAGCGGTTATCATGAGCAGTTCTTC. Protein product: CAWSGYHEQFF.

This clone has just a few counts. The chain uses TRBV18 and TRBJ2-7; D is ambiguous. Germline CDR1 is KGHSH and CDR2 is LQKENI. The CDR3 runs 12 residues. V shed 5 bases and J shed 3 bases, with 8 bases lying between them. CDR3 residues: CASSYRSYEQYF. CDR3 in DNA: TGTGCCAGCTCATACCGGAGCTACGAGCAGTACTTC. The variable domain in full, completed from reference TRBV18 and TRBJ2-7, reads NAGVMQNPRHLVRRRGQEARLRCSPMKGHSHVYWYRQLPEEGLKFMVYLQKENIIDESGMPKERFSAEFPKEGPSILRIQQVVRGDSAAYFCASSYRSYEQYFGPGTRLTVT.

The V call is TRBV28, the J call TRBJ1-5; D not resolved. CDR1 is MDHEN and CDR2 is SYDVKM in the germline V gene. There are 14 residues in the CDR3. V lost 7 bases and J 7 bases, leaving 17 bases between the germline ends. For the CDR3, the DNA is TGTGCCAGCACCGTCCATGGGCTCCGGCAGCCCCAGCATTTT. This codes for CASTVHGLRQPQHF.

The V gene is TRBV30, the J gene TRBJ2-7; D gene uncertain. Germline CDR1 GTSNPN, CDR2 SVGIG (reference sequence). The V end was cut by 2 bases, the J end by 4 bases, with 9 bases between. The CDR3 contains 12 residues. CDR3 residues: CAWSLSAYEQYF. CDR3 bases: TGTGCCTGGAGTCTTAGTGCTTACGAGCAGTACTTC.

In this sample, this clone turned up a few times. The rearrangement joins TRBV30 to TRBJ2-3; possibly TRBD2 for D (6 bases). Germline CDR1 and CDR2: GTSNPN and SVGIG (reference sequence). The CDR3 has 15 residues. V was pared by 0 bases and J by 4 bases, with 14 bases between. The CDR3 loop reads CAWSVPRESPDTQYF. Written as DNA, the CDR3 is TGTGCCTGGAGTGTACCACGGGAGTCCCCAGATACGCAGTATTTT.

This clone appeared a few times. The chain links TRBV29-1 to TRBJ2-3; D might be TRBD1 (6 bases). Looked up from germline, CDR1 is SQVTM and CDR2 is ANQGSEA. Trimming shortened V by 6 bases and J by 0 bases, and 13 bases separated the two germline ends. This CDR3 has 14 amino acids. CDR3 amino acids: CSVRQAESTDTQYF. The CDR3 DNA is TGCAGCGTCAGACAGGCGGAAAGCACAGATACGCAGTATTTT.

The V and J genes are TRBV19 and TRBJ2-1, with 7 bases identical to TRBD1. This CDR3 has 14 amino acids. Germline V gene data show CDR1 as LNHDA and CDR2 as SQIVND (reference sequence). The ends lost 3 bases at V and 5 bases at J; junction bases unmatched: 4. CDR3: CASSIRDSNNEQFF. The CDR3 nucleotides read TGTGCCAGTAGTATCAGGGACAGCAACAATGAGCAGTTCTTC.

This clone turned up a few times. The chain links TRBV27 to TRBJ2-4; D is unresolved. V was pared by 6 bases and J by 0 bases, with 12 bases between. This CDR3 spans 15 amino acids. The V gene's germline CDR1 is MNHEY and CDR2 SMNVEV (reference sequence). CDR3 residues: CASSRLELAKNIQYF. The CDR3 coding sequence is TGTGCCAGCAGCAGACTTGAACTAGCCAAAAACATTCAGTACTTC.

The V and J genes are TRBV28 and TRBJ1-1, with TRBD1 matching 8 bases. Trimming cost V 5 bases and J 0 bases; bases outside gene matches: 5. Germline values: CDR1 MDHEN, CDR2 SYDVKM. This CDR3 spans 15 amino acids. CDR3 nucleotides: TGTGCCAGCAGTCCAGGGGGCACAGTGAACACTGAAGCTTTCTTT. It is translated as CASSPGGTVNTEAFF.

There are a few counts of this clone. The chain combines TRBV28 with TRBJ1-2; 8 bases are a match to TRBD1. Trimming took 1 base from V and 3 from J; bases not matched to a gene: 1. The CDR3 spans 14 residues. Germline V lookup: CDR1 MDHEN, CDR2 SYDVKM. CDR3 sequence: CASSLSTGDYGYTF. CDR3 DNA sequence: TGTGCCAGCAGTTTATCGACAGGGGACTATGGCTACACCTTC.

V gene TRBV28 combines with J gene TRBJ2-7; 9 positions match TRBD1. The CDR3 extends over 15 amino acids. Per germline, CDR1 MDHEN and CDR2 SYDVKM. V trimming: 5 bases; J trimming: 3 bases; junction bases outside the gene matches: 8. CDR3 coding DNA: TGTGCCAGCAGTCAGCCGGGACAGGGTAGCTACGAGCAGTACTTC. Translation: CASSQPGQGSYEQYF.

This clone was picked up a small number of times. The genes are TRBV29-1 and TRBJ1-1, with a possible D match to TRBD1 (6 bases). V lost 8 bases, J lost 0 bases, and 13 bases lay in between. The CDR3 runs 13 residues. Germline CDR1 is SQVTM and CDR2 is ANQGSEA. As DNA, the CDR3 is TGCAGCCAAGCTCAGGGGATGAACACTGAAGCTTTCTTT. Its protein product is CSQAQGMNTEAFF. The complete variable domain, with remaining parts taken from reference TRBV29-1 and TRBJ1-1, reads SAVISQKPSRDICQRGTSLTIQCQVDSQVTMMFWYRQQPGQSLTLIATANQGSEATYESGFVIDKFPISRPNLTFSTLTVSNMSPEDSSIYLCSQAQGMNTEAFFGQGTRLTVV.

The gene calls are TRBV18 and TRBJ2-7; TRBD2 is a possible D gene (5 bases). V dropped 0 bases and J dropped 5 bases, with 8 bases sitting between them. The CDR3 length is 13 residues. Germline CDR1 and CDR2: KGHSH and LQKENI. The CDR3 is CASSPPGSDEQYF. In nucleotides, the CDR3 is TGTGCCAGCTCACCACCAGGTAGCGACGAGCAGTACTTC.

The DNA for the CDR3 is TGTGCCAGCAGCTTTGAGGGTATCACTGAAGCTTTCTTT. This encodes CASSFEGITEAFF. The chain employs TRBV7-9 and TRBJ1-1, with no clear D. The germline V gene has CDR1 SEHNR and CDR2 FQNEAQ (reference sequence). The CDR3 is made up of 13 amino acids. With 3 bases removed from V and 4 bases from J, the gap between germline ends came to 9 bases.

This clone was seen only a few times. This chain uses TRBV7-9 with TRBJ1-2; TRBD1 matches at 9 bases. The ends lost 5 bases at V and 8 bases at J; junction bases unmatched: 6. Germline V lookup: CDR1 SEHNR, CDR2 FQNEAQ (reference sequence). The CDR3 is 13 residues long. CDR3 sequence (DNA): TGTGCCAGCAGCCGGCCGGGACAGGGAGGCTACACCTTC. Translated: CASSRPGQGGYTF.

The chain couples TRBV5-1 to TRBJ2-1; D gene unclear. The CDR3 contains 15 residues. Germline V gene data show CDR1 as SGHRS and CDR2 as YFSETQ. The germline V and J ends were trimmed by 1 base and 5 bases, with 13 bases remaining between them. The CDR3 bases are TGCGCCAGCAGCTTGCAATCCATTCGAGACAATGAGCAGTTCTTC. This gives the protein CASSLQSIRDNEQFF.

This clone was recorded a few times. The gene calls are TRBV29-1 and TRBJ2-3, with 9 positions matching TRBD1. Germline CDR1 is SQVTM and CDR2 is ANQGSEA. This CDR3 has 14 amino acids. J gave up 1 base and V 4 bases, and 3 bases lay outside the gene matches. The CDR3: CSVVWDRGTDTQYF. CDR3 DNA: TGCAGCGTTGTGTGGGACAGGGGCACAGATACGCAGTATTTT.